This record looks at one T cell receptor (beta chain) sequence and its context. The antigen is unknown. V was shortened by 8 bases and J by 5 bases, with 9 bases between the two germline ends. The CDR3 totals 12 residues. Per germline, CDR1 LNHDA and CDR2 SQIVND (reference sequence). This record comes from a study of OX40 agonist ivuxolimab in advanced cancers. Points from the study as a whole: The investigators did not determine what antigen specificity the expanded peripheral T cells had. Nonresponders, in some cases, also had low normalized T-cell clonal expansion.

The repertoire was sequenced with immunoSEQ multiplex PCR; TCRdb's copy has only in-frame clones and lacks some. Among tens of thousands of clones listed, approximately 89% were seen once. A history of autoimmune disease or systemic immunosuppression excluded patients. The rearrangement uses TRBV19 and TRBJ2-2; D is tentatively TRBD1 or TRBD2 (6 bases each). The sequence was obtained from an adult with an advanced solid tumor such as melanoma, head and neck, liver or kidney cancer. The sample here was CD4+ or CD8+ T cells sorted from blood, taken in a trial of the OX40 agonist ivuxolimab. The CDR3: CASGGRTGELFF. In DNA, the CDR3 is TGTGCCAGTGGGGGGCGGACCGGGGAGCTGTTTTTT.